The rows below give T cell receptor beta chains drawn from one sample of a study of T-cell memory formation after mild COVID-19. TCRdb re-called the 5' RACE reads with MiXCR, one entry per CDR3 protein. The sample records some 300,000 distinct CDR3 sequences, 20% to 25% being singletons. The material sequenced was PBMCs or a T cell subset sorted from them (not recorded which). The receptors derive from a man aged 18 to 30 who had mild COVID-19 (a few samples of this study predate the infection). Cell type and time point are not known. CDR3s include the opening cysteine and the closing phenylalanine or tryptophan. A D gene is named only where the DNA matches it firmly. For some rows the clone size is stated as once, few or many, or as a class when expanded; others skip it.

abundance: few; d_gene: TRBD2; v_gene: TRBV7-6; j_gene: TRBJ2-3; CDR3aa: CASSPVPGLAGGFTDTQYF; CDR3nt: TGTGCCAGCAGCCCAGTCCCGGGACTAGCGGGGGGGTTCACAGATACGCAGTATTTT
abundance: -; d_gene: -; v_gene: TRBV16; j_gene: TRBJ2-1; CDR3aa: CASSQPTGDSGRSYNEQFF; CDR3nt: TGTGCCAGCAGCCAACCAACAGGTGATAGCGGTAGGTCCTACAATGAGCAGTTCTTC
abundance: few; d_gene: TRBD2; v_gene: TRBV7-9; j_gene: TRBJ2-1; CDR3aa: CASSQRGGASNEQFF; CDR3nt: TGTGCCAGCAGCCAACGGGGGGGGGCCTCCAATGAGCAGTTCTTC
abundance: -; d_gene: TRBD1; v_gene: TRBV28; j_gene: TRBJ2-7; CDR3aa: CASSGGQNYEQYF; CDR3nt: TGTGCCAGCAGTGGGGGACAGAACTACGAGCAGTACTTC
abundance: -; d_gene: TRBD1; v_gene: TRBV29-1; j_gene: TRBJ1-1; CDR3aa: CSVRQGLNTEAFF; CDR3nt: TGCAGCGTTCGACAGGGATTGAACACTGAAGCTTTCTTT
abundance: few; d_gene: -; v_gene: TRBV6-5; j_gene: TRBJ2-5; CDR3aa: CASTFGETQYF; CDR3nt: TGTGCCAGCACCTTTGGAGAGACCCAGTACTTC
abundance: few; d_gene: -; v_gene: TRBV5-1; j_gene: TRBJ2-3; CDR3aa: CASSSLVRGTDTQYF; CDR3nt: TGCGCCAGCAGCTCTCTGGTCAGGGGCACAGATACGCAGTATTTT
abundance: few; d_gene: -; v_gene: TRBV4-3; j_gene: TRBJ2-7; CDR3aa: CASSPPGAEYSEQYF; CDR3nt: TGCGCCAGCAGCCCTCCCGGGGCGGAATATAGCGAGCAGTACTTC
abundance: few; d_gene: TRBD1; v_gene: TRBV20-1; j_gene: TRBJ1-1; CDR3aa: CSARTGGDEAFF; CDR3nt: TGCAGTGCTAGGACAGGGGGTGATGAAGCTTTCTTT
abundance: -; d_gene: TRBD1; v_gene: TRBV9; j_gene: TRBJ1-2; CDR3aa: CASSAGLGTGGPSGYTF; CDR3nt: TGTGCCAGCAGCGCCGGGTTGGGGACAGGGGGCCCGAGCGGCTACACCTTC
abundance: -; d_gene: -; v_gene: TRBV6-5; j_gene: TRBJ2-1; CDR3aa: CASSYSGNNEQFF; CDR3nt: TGTGCCAGCAGTTACTCGGGCAACAATGAGCAGTTCTTC
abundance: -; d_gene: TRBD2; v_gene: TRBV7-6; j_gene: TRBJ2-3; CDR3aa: CASSLSGGQSTDTQYF; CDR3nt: TGTGCCAGCAGCTTGTCGGGGGGGCAATCCACAGATACGCAGTATTTT
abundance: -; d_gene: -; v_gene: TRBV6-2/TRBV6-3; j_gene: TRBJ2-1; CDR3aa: CASINLYDEQFF; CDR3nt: TGTGCCAGCATCAACCTCTACGATGAGCAGTTCTTC
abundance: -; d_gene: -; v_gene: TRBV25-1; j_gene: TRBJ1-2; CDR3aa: CASIVGDGYTF; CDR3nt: TGTGCCAGCATAGTAGGCGATGGCTACACCTTC
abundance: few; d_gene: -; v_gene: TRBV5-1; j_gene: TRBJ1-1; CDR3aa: CASSFQQGATEAFF; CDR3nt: TGCGCCAGCAGCTTTCAACAGGGTGCCACTGAAGCTTTCTTT
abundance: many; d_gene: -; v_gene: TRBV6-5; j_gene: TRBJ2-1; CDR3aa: CASSTSSYNEQFF; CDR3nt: TGTGCCAGCAGCACTAGCTCCTACAATGAGCAGTTCTTC
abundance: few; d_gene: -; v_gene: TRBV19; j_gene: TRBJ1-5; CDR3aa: CASSRDSGYGNQPQHF; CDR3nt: TGTGCCAGTAGTCGAGACAGTGGCTACGGCAATCAGCCCCAGCATTTT
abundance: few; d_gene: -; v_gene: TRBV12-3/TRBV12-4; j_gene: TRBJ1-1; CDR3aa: CASSSGDTNTEAFF; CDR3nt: TGTGCCAGCAGTTCAGGGGACACGAACACTGAAGCTTTCTTT
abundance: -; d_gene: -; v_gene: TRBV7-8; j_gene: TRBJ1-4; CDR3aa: CASSFGANEKLFF; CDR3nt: TGTGCCAGCAGCTTTGGAGCGAATGAAAAACTGTTTTTT
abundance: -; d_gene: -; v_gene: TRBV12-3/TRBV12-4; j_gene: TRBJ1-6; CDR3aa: CASSLHGQGMAPLHF; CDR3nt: TGTGCCAGCAGTTTACACGGGCAGGGGATGGCACCCCTCCACTTT
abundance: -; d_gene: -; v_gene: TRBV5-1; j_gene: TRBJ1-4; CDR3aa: CASSLASTGEKLFF; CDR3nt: TGCGCCAGCAGCTTGGCGTCGACCGGAGAAAAACTGTTTTTT
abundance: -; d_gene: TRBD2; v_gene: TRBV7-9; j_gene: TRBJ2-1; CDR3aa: CASSFRFLGLDENEQFF; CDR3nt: TGTGCCAGCAGCTTCCGGTTTTTGGGACTAGATGAGAATGAGCAGTTCTTC
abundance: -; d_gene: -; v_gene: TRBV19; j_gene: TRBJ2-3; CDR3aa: CASSHDGDTQYF; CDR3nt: TGTGCCAGCTCCCACGACGGAGATACGCAGTATTTT
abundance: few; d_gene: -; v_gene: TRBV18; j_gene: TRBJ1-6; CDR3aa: CASSHGRGNSPLHF; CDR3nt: TGTGCCAGCTCACACGGACGTGGGAATTCACCCCTCCACTTT
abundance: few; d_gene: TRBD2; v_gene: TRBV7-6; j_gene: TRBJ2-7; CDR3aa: CASSSRGYEQYF; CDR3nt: TGTGCCAGCAGCTCGCGGGGGTACGAGCAGTACTTC
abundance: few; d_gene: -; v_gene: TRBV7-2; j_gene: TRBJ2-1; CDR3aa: CASSSRAGTWGANEQFF; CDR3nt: TGTGCCAGCAGCTCGCGCGCCGGGACTTGGGGGGCCAATGAGCAGTTCTTC
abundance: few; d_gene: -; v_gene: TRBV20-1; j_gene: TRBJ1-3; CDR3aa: CSALVDSGNTIYF; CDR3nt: TGCAGTGCTTTAGTAGACTCTGGAAACACCATATATTTT
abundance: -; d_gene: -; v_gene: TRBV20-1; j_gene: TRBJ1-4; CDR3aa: CSARMSFRGAAEGEKLFF; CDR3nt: TGCAGTGCTAGAATGTCGTTCCGGGGGGCAGCCGAAGGGGAAAAACTGTTTTTT
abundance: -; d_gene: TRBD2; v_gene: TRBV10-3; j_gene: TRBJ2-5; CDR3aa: CAISEPTGAGGPETQYF; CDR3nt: TGTGCCATCAGTGAGCCGACCGGAGCGGGGGGGCCGGAGACCCAGTACTTC
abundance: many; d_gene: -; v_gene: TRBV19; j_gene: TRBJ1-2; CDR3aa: CATAVDSGYYGYTF; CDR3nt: TGTGCCACCGCGGTTGACTCAGGGTACTATGGCTACACCTTC
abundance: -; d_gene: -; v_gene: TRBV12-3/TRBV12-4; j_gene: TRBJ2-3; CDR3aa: CASSLLDKSTDTQYF; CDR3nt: TGTGCCAGCAGTTTATTGGACAAGAGCACAGATACGCAGTATTTT
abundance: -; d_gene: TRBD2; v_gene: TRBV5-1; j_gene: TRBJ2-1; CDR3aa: CASTSGGLYNEQFF; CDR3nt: TGCGCCAGCACTAGCGGGGGGCTATACAATGAGCAGTTCTTC
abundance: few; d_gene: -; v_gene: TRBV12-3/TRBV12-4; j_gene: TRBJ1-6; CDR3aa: CASSYEGHNNSPLHF; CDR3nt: TGTGCCAGCAGTTATGAAGGGCACAATAATTCACCCCTCCACTTT
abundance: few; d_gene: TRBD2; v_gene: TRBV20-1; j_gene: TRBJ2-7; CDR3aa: CSAGPSGGYYEQYF; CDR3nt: TGCAGTGCTGGCCCTAGCGGGGGATACTACGAGCAGTACTTC
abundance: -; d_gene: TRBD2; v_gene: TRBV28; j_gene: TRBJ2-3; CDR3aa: CASTTAGGPRVAYF; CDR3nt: TGTGCCAGCACCACAGCGGGGGGGCCCCGCGTTGCGTATTTT
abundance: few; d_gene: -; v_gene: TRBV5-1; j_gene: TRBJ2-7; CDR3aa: CASSATGQVYEQYF; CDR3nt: TGCGCCAGCAGCGCCACGGGACAAGTCTACGAGCAGTACTTC
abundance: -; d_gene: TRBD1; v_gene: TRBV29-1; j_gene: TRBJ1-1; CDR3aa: CSVSRGRGAFF; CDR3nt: TGCAGCGTATCCAGGGGGCGCGGGGCTTTCTTT
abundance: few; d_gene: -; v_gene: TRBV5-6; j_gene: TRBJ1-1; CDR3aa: CASSFRKSEAFF; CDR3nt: TGTGCCAGCAGCTTCCGGAAAAGTGAAGCTTTCTTT
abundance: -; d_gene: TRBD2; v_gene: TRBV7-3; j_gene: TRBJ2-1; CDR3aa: CASSLRPGLADNEQFF; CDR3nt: TGTGCCAGCAGCTTAAGGCCGGGACTAGCGGACAATGAGCAGTTCTTC
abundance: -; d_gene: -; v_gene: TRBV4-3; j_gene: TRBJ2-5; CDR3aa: CASSLREQETQYF; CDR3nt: TGCGCCAGCAGCCTCCGGGAGCAAGAGACCCAGTACTTC
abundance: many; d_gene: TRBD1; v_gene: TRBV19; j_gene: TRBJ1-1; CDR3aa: CASSIAGQGKAFF; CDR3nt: TGTGCCAGTAGTATAGCCGGACAGGGAAAAGCTTTCTTT
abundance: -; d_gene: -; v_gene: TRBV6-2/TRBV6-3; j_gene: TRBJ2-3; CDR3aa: CASRSGTGTSTDTQYF; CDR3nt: TGTGCCAGCAGATCGGGAACAGGGACTAGCACAGATACGCAGTATTTT
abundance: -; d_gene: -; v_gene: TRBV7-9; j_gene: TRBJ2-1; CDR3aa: CASSLGLGGVGNEQFF; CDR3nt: TGTGCCAGCAGCTTGGGCCTGGGGGGTGTTGGAAATGAGCAGTTCTTC
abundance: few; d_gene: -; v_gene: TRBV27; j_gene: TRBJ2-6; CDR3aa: CATGIQGAGANVLTF; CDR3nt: TGTGCCACCGGCATCCAGGGCGCTGGGGCCAACGTCCTGACTTTC
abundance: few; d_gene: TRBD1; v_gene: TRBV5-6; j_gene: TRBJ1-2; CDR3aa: CASSPTGADGYTF; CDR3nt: TGTGCCAGCAGCCCCACAGGGGCGGATGGCTACACCTTC
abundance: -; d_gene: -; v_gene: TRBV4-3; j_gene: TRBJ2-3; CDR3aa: CASSQGRGIGDTQYF; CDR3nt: TGCGCCAGCAGCCAAGGGAGGGGCATTGGGGATACGCAGTATTTT
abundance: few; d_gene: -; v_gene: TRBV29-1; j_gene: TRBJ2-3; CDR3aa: CSVVQGRSTDTQYF; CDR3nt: TGCAGCGTCGTACAGGGACGGTCCACAGATACGCAGTATTTT
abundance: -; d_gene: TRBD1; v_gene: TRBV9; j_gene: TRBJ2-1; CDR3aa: CASSVDRGSSYNEQFF; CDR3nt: TGTGCCAGCAGCGTAGACAGGGGGAGCTCCTACAATGAGCAGTTCTTC
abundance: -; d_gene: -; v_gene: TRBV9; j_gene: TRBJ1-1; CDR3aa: CASSVMTTEAFF; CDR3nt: TGTGCCAGCAGCGTAATGACCACTGAAGCTTTCTTT
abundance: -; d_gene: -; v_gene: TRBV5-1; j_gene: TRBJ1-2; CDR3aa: CASSLDGNLNYGYTF; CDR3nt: TGCGCCAGCAGCTTGGACGGGAACCTTAACTATGGCTACACCTTC
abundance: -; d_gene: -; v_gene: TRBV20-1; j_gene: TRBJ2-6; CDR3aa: CSAAAGANVLTF; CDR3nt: TGCAGTGCTGCTGCTGGGGCCAACGTCCTGACTTTC
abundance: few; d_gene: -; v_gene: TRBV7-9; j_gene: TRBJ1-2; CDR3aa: CASSPTGGGTNYGYTF; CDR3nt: TGTGCCAGCAGCCCAACCGGCGGGGGGACTAACTATGGCTACACCTTC
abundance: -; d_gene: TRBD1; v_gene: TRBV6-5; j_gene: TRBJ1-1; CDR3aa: CASSWQGGGNTEAFF; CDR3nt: TGTGCCAGCAGTTGGCAGGGGGGAGGGAACACTGAAGCTTTCTTT